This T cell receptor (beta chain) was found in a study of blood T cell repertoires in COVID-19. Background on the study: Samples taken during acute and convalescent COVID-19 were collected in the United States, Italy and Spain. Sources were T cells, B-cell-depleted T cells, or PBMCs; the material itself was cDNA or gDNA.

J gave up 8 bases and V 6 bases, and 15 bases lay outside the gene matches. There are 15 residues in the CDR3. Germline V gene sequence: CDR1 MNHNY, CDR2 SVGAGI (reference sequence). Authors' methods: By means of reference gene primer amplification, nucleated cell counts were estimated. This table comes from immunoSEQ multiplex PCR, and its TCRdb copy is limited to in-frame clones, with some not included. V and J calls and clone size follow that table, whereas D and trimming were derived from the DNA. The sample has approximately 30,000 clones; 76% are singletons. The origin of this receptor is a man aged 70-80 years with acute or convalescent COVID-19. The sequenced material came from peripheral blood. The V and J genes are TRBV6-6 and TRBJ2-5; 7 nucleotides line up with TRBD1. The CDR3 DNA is TGTGCCAGCAGGACCGGACAGGCCGGGGAAGGAACCCAGTACTTC. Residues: CASRTGQAGEGTQYF.